Each of the 24 T cell receptor beta chains below was sequenced from the same sample in a study of shared clonotypes between healthy human individuals. Clones were read by immunoSEQ multiplex PCR, and TCRdb kept only the in-frame ones, dropping some. This sample has roughly 2.6 million clones; 90% to 95% occur once, and the top ten carry around 0.14%. The specimen was naive CD4+ T cells sorted from blood. Subset indicated: CD45RA+ positively selected. Receptors were obtained from a man in his late teens or twenties in good health.

This rearrangement joins TRBV18 to TRBJ1-5; D unresolved. CDR3 length: 14 amino acids. Germline-derived CDR1 and CDR2 are KGHSH and LQKENI. The ends were cut back, 6 bases at V and 2 bases at J, with 11 bases in the middle. As DNA, the CDR3 is TGTGCCAGCTCCCCTGACATGGGCAATCAGCCCCAGCATTTT. The encoded protein is CASSPDMGNQPQHF. Together with reference TRBV18 and TRBJ1-5, the CDR3 gives the full variable domain: NAGVMQNPRHLVRRRGQEARLRCSPMKGHSHVYWYRQLPEEGLKFMVYLQKENIIDESGMPKERFSAEFPKEGPSILRIQQVVRGDSAAYFCASSPDMGNQPQHFGDGTRLSIL.

The chain carries TRBV13 and TRBJ2-7; 9 bases match TRBD2. V trimming: 1 base; J trimming: 0 bases; junction bases outside the gene matches: 4. The CDR3 extends over 16 amino acids. CDR1 PRHDT and CDR2 FYEKMQ come from the germline V gene (reference sequence). CDR3 residues: CASSLESAGGSYEQYF. The CDR3 DNA sequence: TGTGCCAGCAGCTTAGAATCAGCGGGGGGCTCCTACGAGCAGTACTTC.

The chain recombines TRBV5-6 with TRBJ1-4; 10 bases are shared with TRBD1. In germline, CDR1 is SGHDT, CDR2 YYEEEE. Trimming took 4 bases from V and 7 from J; bases not matched to a gene: 7. CDR3 length equals 15 residues. Written as DNA, the CDR3 is TGTGCCAGCAGCCTCCCGGGACAGGGGTTTGAAAAACTGTTTTTT. It specifies CASSLPGQGFEKLFF. The full variable domain, in which reference TRBV5-6 and TRBJ1-4 provide the parts outside the CDR3, is DAGVTQSPTHLIKTRGQQVTLRCSPKSGHDTVSWYQQALGQGPQFIFQYYEEEERQRGNFPDRFSGHQFPNYSSELNVNALLLGDSALYLCASSLPGQGFEKLFFGSGTQLSVL.

The chain has TRBV19 and TRBJ2-5, with 8 bases fitting TRBD1. The germline CDR1 and CDR2 sequences are LNHDA and SQIVND (reference sequence). The V segment lost 10 bases and the J segment 7 bases; nucleotides outside the gene matches: 11. CDR3 length: 13 amino acids. The CDR3 sequence is CAIKDRVTGTQYF. Here the CDR3 DNA reads TGTGCCATAAAGGACAGGGTAACGGGGACCCAGTACTTC.

The chain carries TRBV5-6 and TRBJ2-2; 9 bases fit TRBD1. V gave up 4 bases and J gave up 3 bases; unmatched junction bases: 4. Germline assignment: CDR1 SGHDT and CDR2 YYEEEE. This CDR3 comprises 15 residues. The CDR3 sequence: CASSATGGDTGELFF. As DNA, the CDR3 is TGTGCCAGCAGCGCCACAGGGGGCGACACCGGGGAGCTGTTTTTT.

Comment on this clone: Other nucleotide sequences from this sample produce the same CDR3. The gene calls are TRBV5-1 and TRBJ2-3; 7 nucleotides agree with TRBD1. V shed 0 bases, J shed 9 bases, and the junction held 4 bases outside the gene matches. The germline V gene has CDR1 SGHRS and CDR2 YFSETQ. The CDR3 has 13 amino acids. CDR3: CASSLGDRDTQYF. As DNA, the CDR3 is TGCGCCAGCAGCTTGGGCGACAGGGACACGCAGTATTTT.

The chain couples TRBV7-2 to TRBJ1-5; perhaps TRBD1 as D (6 bases). The V and J ends lost 2 bases and 0 bases respectively, with 14 bases between them. The CDR3 spans 17 residues. CDR1 is SGHTA, CDR2 FQGNSA, per germline. The CDR3 loop is CASSLLGGLGSNQPQHF. The CDR3 DNA is TGTGCCAGCAGCTTACTGGGGGGGCTCGGTAGCAATCAGCCCCAGCATTTT.

This clone was found once. The rearrangement uses TRBV5-1 and TRBJ2-2; the D gene is possibly TRBD1 (6 bases). CDR3 length: 15 residues. From germline, CDR1 is SGHRS and CDR2 YFSETQ. The ends were cut back, 1 base at V and 4 bases at J, with 11 bases in the middle. DNA of the CDR3: TGCGCCAGCAGCTTGACTGGACAGCTCACCGGGGAGCTGTTTTTT. Translation: CASSLTGQLTGELFF.

V and J are TRBV30 and TRBJ2-6; a possible D gene is TRBD1 (5 bases). V lost 5 bases, J lost 0 bases, and 14 bases lay in between. The CDR3 covers 16 residues. Germline V gene data show CDR1 as GTSNPN and CDR2 as SVGIG (reference sequence). CDR3 DNA: TGTGCCTGGGTACAGGCCAGAATCTCTGGGGCCAACGTCCTGACTTTC. This encodes CAWVQARISGANVLTF.

The chain employs TRBV12-5 and TRBJ2-7; D is perhaps TRBD2 (5 bases). The V gene's germline CDR1 is LGHNT and CDR2 FRNRAP. The CDR3 length is 14 residues. Trimming shortened V by 4 bases and J by 3 bases, and 13 bases separated the two germline ends. The CDR3 bases are TGTGCTAGTGGTTCCCAGCGGAGGCTCTACGAGCAGTACTTC. Protein sequence: CASGSQRRLYEQYF.

CDR3 in amino acids: CASSESTAGLYGYTF. Written as DNA, the CDR3 is TGTGCCAGCAGTGAAAGTACCGCCGGGTTATATGGCTACACCTTC. This chain connects TRBV2 to TRBJ1-2, with D unclear. V dropped 2 bases and J dropped 5 bases, with 15 bases sitting between them. The CDR3 loop spans 15 amino acids. Germline CDR1 SNHLY, CDR2 FYNNEI.

The J gene is TRBJ1-4, the V gene TRBV6-6, with 9 nucleotides matching TRBD1. The germline gives CDR1 MNHNY, CDR2 SVGAGI (reference sequence). Trimming cost V 1 base and J 6 bases; bases outside gene matches: 6. The CDR3 runs 16 residues. The CDR3 here is CASSYYPGDRDEKLFF. CDR3 DNA sequence: TGTGCCAGCAGTTACTACCCAGGGGACAGGGATGAAAAACTGTTTTTT.

This clone was observed a single time. The J gene is TRBJ1-2, the V gene TRBV30; 8 bases agree with TRBD1. The CDR3 has 13 residues. CDR1 and CDR2 (germline): GTSNPN, SVGIG (reference sequence). J gave up 8 bases and V 2 bases, and 7 bases lay outside the gene matches. The CDR3 bases are TGTGCCTGGAGTAACGGACAGGGCGGCGGCTACACCTTC. It yields the protein CAWSNGQGGGYTF. The entire variable domain, with the rest obtained from reference TRBV30 and TRBJ1-2, is as follows: SQTIHQWPATLVQPVGSPLSLECTVEGTSNPNLYWYRQAAGRGLQLLFYSVGIGQISSEVPQNLSASRPQDRQFILSSKKLLLSDSGFYLCAWSNGQGGGYTFGSGTRLTVV.

The CDR3 DNA reads TGCGCCAGCAGCCCAAGACTGGATTTAAGCTCCTACGAGCAGTACTTC. Translated, it gives CASSPRLDLSSYEQYF. This chain connects TRBV5-1 to TRBJ2-7; D not certain. Trimming took 4 bases from V and 0 from J, leaving 17 bases between them. The CDR3 spans 16 residues. From germline, CDR1 is SGHRS and CDR2 YFSETQ.

In regard to this clone: Other DNA sequences in the sample encode the same CDR3. V gene TRBV5-1 combines with J gene TRBJ1-4; TRBD1 aligns across 9 bases. The V and J ends lost 0 bases and 6 bases, in that order; junction bases with no gene match: 3. The CDR3 is 15 residues long. Germline assignment: CDR1 SGHRS and CDR2 YFSETQ. This CDR3 is CASSLEGQGDEKLFF. DNA of the CDR3: TGCGCCAGCAGCTTGGAGGGACAGGGCGATGAAAAACTGTTTTTT.

This clone was recorded only once. Other DNA variants within this sample encode the same CDR3. The CDR3 loop is CASSLLAGGQETQYF. DNA of the CDR3: TGTGCCAGCAGCTTACTAGCGGGGGGGCAAGAGACCCAGTACTTC. V usage is TRBV7-3 and J usage is TRBJ2-5; 12 positions agree with TRBD2. With V trimmed by 2 bases and J by 2 bases, 0 bases remained unmatched. Germline V gives CDR1 SGHTA, CDR2 FQGTGA. CDR3 length equals 15 residues.

A remark on this clone: Other DNA sequences from this sample encode an identical CDR3 as well. V usage is TRBV18 and J usage is TRBJ2-7; D is uncertain. Per germline, CDR1 KGHSH and CDR2 LQKENI. The ends were cut back, 2 bases at V and 0 bases at J, with 8 bases in the middle. There are 14 residues in the CDR3. This chain's CDR3 is CASSPNPDSYEQYF. DNA for the CDR3: TGTGCCAGCTCACCAAATCCAGACTCCTACGAGCAGTACTTC.

As to this clone: Distinct nucleotide sequences in the sample also encode this CDR3. The J gene is TRBJ1-4, the V gene TRBV28; 8 bases are a match to TRBD1. Losses at the gene ends were 4 bases for V and 7 bases for J; bases not matched to a gene: 5. The CDR3 covers 14 residues. In germline, CDR1 is MDHEN, CDR2 SYDVKM. CDR3 nucleotide sequence: TGTGCCAGCAGTTCAGGGGGCGCGGGTGAAAAACTGTTTTTT. This gives the protein CASSSGGAGEKLFF.

The V call is TRBV15, the J call TRBJ1-2, with 8 bases that match TRBD1. This CDR3 contains 14 residues. V trimming: 5 bases; J trimming: 5 bases; junction bases outside the gene matches: 7. Germline V gene data show CDR1 as LNHNV and CDR2 as YYDKDF (reference sequence). CDR3 residues: CATSFRDRSYGYTF. CDR3 sequence (DNA): TGTGCCACCAGCTTCCGGGACAGGTCTTATGGCTACACCTTC.

This rearrangement joins TRBV6-1 to TRBJ2-1; D not resolved. From germline, CDR1 is MNHNS and CDR2 SASEGT. Trimming shortened V by 8 bases and J by 3 bases, and 14 bases separated the two germline ends. This CDR3 contains 14 residues. The DNA of the CDR3 is TGTGCCAGCGTACTGCATCGCCTCTACAATGAGCAGTTCTTC. The encoded protein is CASVLHRLYNEQFF.

The chain is built from TRBV18 and TRBJ2-2; 9 bases are a match to TRBD2. Germline V gives CDR1 KGHSH, CDR2 LQKENI. V was clipped by 0 bases and J by 7 bases; unmatched bases: 6. The CDR3 length is 16 residues. CDR3 in amino acids: CASSPPAGGPDGELFF. The CDR3 DNA follows: TGTGCCAGCTCACCACCTGCGGGGGGGCCAGACGGGGAGCTGTTTTTT.

This sequence joins TRBV5-1 and TRBJ2-1, with D tentatively TRBD1 (6 bases). This CDR3 spans 14 amino acids. The germline V gene has CDR1 SGHRS and CDR2 YFSETQ. V was shortened by 4 bases and J by 3 bases, with 11 bases between the two germline ends. The CDR3 nucleotides are TGCGCCAGCAGCAGACAGGAATTCTACAATGAGCAGTTCTTC. It codes for CASSRQEFYNEQFF.

The genes are TRBV5-1 and TRBJ1-1; 7 positions agree with TRBD1. Germline lookup yields CDR1 SGHRS and CDR2 YFSETQ. The V gene end was trimmed by 4 bases and the J gene end by 6 bases; junction bases not matched to a gene: 12. This CDR3 spans 15 amino acids. For the CDR3, the DNA is TGCGCCAGCAGCGGTATTGCGACAGGGTCGGCTGAAGCTTTCTTT. Translating it yields CASSGIATGSAEAFF.

The CDR3 DNA follows: TGTGCCAGCAGCTTCGGAGGGGAGACTGAAGCTTTCTTT. It codes for CASSFGGETEAFF. The chain joins TRBV7-9 to TRBJ1-1; tentatively, D is TRBD1 (5 bases). Germline V gives CDR1 SEHNR, CDR2 FQNEAQ (reference sequence). The CDR3 runs 13 residues. V shed 3 bases and J shed 5 bases, with 10 bases lying between them.